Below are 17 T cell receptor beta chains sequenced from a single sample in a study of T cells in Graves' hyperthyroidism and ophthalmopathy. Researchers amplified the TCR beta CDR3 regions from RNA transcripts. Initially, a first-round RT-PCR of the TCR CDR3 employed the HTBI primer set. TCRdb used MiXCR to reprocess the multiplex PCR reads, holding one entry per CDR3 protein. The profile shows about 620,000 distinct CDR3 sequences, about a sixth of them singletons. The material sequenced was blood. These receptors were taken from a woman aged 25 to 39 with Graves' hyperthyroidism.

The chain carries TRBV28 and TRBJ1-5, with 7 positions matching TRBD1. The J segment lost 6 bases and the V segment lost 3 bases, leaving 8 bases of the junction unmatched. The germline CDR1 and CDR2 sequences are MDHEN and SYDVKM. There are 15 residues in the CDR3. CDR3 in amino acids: CASSLGYRGGQPQHF. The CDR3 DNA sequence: TGTGCCAGCAGTTTGGGATACAGGGGTGGTCAGCCCCAGCATTTT. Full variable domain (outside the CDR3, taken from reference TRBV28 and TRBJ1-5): DVKVTQSSRYLVKRTGEKVFLECVQDMDHENMFWYRQDPGLGLRLIYFSYDVKMKEKGDIPEGYSVSREKKERFSLILESASTNQTSMYLCASSLGYRGGQPQHFGDGTRLSIL.

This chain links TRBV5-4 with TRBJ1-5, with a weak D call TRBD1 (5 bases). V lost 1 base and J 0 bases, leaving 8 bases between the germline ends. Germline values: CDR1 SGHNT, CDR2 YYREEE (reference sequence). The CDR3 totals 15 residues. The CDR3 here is CASSLQGASNQPQHF. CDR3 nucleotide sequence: TGTGCCAGCAGCTTGCAGGGAGCTAGCAATCAGCCCCAGCATTTT.

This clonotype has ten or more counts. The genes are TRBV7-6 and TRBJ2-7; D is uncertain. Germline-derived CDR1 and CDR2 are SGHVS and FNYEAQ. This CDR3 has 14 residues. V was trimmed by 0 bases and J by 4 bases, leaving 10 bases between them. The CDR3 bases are TGTGCCAGCAGCTTAGCCTCCTTAGGATACGAGCAGTACTTC. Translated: CASSLASLGYEQYF.

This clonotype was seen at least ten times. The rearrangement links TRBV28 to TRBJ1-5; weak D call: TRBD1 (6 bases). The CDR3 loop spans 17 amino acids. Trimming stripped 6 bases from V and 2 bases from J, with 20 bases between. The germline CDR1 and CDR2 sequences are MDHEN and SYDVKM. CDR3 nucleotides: TGTGCCAGCAGCAGAGCCCGTAACAGGGTAGGCAATCAGCCCCAGCATTTT. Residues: CASSRARNRVGNQPQHF.

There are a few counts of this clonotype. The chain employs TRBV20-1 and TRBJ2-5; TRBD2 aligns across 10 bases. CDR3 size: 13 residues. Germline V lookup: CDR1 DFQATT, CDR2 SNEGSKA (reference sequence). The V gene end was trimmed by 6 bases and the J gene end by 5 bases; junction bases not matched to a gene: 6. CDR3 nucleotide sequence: TGCAGTGCCGGGACTAGCGTCTGGGAGACCCAGTACTTC. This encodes CSAGTSVWETQYF.

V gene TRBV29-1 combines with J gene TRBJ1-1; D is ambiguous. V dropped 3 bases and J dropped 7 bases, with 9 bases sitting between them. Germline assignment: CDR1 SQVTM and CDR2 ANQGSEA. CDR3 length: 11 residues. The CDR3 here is CSVDYQVEAFF. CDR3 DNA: TGCAGCGTTGATTACCAGGTTGAAGCTTTCTTT.

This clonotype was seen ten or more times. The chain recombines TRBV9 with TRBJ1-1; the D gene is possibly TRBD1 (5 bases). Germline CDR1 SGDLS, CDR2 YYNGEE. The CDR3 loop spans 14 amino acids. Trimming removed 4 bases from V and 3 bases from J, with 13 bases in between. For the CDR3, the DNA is TGTGCCAGCAGCTTAGGGGTAGAAGACACTGAAGCTTTCTTT. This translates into CASSLGVEDTEAFF.

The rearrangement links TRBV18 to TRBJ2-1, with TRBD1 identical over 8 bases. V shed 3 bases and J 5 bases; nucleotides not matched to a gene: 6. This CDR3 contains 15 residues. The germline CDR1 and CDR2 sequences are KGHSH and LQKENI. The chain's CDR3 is CASSPRQGSHNEQFF. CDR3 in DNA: TGTGCCAGCTCACCCCGACAGGGGTCCCACAATGAGCAGTTCTTC.

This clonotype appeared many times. CDR3 sequence (DNA): TGTGCCACCAGTCCGGGAGGGTACGAGCAGTACTTC. It encodes CATSPGGYEQYF. The chain joins TRBV15 to TRBJ2-7, with 8 nucleotides matching TRBD2. The CDR3 sequence is 12 residues long. The germline V gene encodes CDR1 LNHNV and CDR2 YYDKDF (reference sequence). Trimming at V came to 6 bases and at J to 4 bases, leaving 2 bases not matched to a gene.

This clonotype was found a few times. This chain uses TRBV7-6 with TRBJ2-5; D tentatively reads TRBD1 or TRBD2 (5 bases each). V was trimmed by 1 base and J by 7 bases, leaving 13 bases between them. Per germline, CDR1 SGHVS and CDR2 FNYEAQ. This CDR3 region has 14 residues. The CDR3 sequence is CASSLGGRGLTQYF. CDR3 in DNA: TGTGCCAGCAGCTTAGGGGGGAGAGGACTGACCCAGTACTTC.

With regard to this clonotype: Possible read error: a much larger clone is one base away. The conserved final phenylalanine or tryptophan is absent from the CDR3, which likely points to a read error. The CDR3 spells CASSRVAGDLYEQYL. Here the CDR3 DNA reads TGTGCCAGCAGCCGCGTAGCGGGAGACCTCTACGAGCAGTACCTC. J is TRBJ2-7 and V is TRBV7-2, with 9 bases aligning to TRBD2. Germline assignment: CDR1 SGHTA and CDR2 FQGNSA. This CDR3 is 15 amino acids long. V dropped 5 bases and J dropped 3; count of bases not matched to a gene: 8.

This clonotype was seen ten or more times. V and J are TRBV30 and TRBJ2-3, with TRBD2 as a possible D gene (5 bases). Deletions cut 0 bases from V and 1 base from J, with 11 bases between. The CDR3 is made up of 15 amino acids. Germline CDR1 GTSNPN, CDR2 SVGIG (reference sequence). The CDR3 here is CAWSVRTSGTDTQYF. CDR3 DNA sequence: TGTGCCTGGAGTGTACGGACTTCTGGCACAGATACGCAGTATTTT.

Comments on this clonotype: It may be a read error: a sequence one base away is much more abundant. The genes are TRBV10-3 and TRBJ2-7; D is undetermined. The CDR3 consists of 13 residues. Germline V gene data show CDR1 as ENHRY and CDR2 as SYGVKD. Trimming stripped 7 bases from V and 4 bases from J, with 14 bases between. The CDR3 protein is CAINGEMGYEQYF. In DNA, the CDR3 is TGTGCCATCAACGGCGAGATGGGTTACGAGCAGTACTTC.

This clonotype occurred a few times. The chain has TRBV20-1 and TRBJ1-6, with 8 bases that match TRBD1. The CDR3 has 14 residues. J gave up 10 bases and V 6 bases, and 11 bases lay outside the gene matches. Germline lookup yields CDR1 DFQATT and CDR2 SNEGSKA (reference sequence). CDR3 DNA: TGCAGTGCCCCCCCGGGCAGGGGGCTATCACCCCTCCACTTT. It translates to CSAPPGRGLSPLHF.

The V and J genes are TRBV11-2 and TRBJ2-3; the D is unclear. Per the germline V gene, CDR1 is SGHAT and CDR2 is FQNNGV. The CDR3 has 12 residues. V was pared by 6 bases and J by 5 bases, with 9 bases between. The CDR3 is CASSQSLDTQYF. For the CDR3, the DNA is TGTGCCAGCAGTCAAAGTTTAGATACGCAGTATTTT. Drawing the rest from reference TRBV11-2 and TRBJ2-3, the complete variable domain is EAGVAQSPRYKIIEKRQSVAFWCNPISGHATLYWYQQILGQGPKLLIQFQNNGVVDDSQLPKDRFSAERLKGVDSTLKIQPAKLEDSAVYLCASSQSLDTQYFGPGTRLTVL.

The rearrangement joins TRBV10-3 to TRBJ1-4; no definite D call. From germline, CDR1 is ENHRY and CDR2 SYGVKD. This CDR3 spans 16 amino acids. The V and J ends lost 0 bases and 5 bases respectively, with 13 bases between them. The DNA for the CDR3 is TGTGCCATCAGTGAGTCGCTGGGGATCCGAAATGAAAAACTGTTTTTT. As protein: CAISESLGIRNEKLFF.

As DNA, the CDR3 is TGTGCCAGCTCACCACCATCCCAGGGCTATAATCAGCCCCAGCATTTT. Translation gives CASSPPSQGYNQPQHF. This rearrangement joins TRBV18 to TRBJ1-5; weak D call: TRBD1 (5 bases). The V gene's germline CDR1 is KGHSH and CDR2 LQKENI. The CDR3 covers 16 residues. The ends were cut back, 0 bases at V and 4 bases at J, with 13 bases in the middle.